The present TCR beta chain was sequenced within a study of blood T cell repertoires in COVID-19. About the research overall: From the United States, Italy and Spain came samples of acute and convalescent COVID-19. PBMCs, B-cell-depleted T cells, or T cells were the source of the cDNA or gDNA that made up the material.

V was pared by 1 base and J by 7 bases, with 11 bases between. CDR1 and CDR2 from the germline V gene are SGHAT and FQNNGV. There are 14 residues in the CDR3. Original data processing: For nucleated cells, counts were estimated from reference gene primer amplification. Libraries were prepared by immunoSEQ multiplex PCR; TCRdb keeps only in-frame clonotypes and omits some of them. The DNA was the basis for D and trimming; V, J and clone size are from that table. This sample has some 200,000 clones, with around 84% found just once. This clone has a count of ten or more. V and J are TRBV11-2 and TRBJ2-1, with D perhaps matching TRBD2 (5 bases). The sample taken for sequencing was peripheral blood. The TCR sequence derives from an older man with acute or convalescent COVID-19. The DNA of the CDR3 is TGTGCCAGCAGCTTAGCGGGAAATAGGAATGAGCAGTTCTTC. Protein product: CASSLAGNRNEQFF.